The T cell receptor (beta chain) under discussion was sequenced for a study of T-cell memory formation after mild COVID-19. V shed 5 bases and J shed 3 bases, with 14 bases lying between them. The germline CDR1 and CDR2 sequences are SGHVS and FNYEAQ. The CDR3 covers 14 residues. Note on this clonotype: The antigen is undetermined.

Whole-study findings and limits: Several responding clones turned up in pre-infection memory, indicating that cross-reactive memory may have taken part. Mostly located in CM and EM were contracting CD4+ clones, with contracting CD8+ clones located in EMRA.

5'RACE, which relied on constant-segment primers, yielded TCR alpha and TCR beta cDNA libraries carrying sample barcodes and UMIs. TCRdb used MiXCR to reprocess the 5' RACE reads, holding one entry per CDR3 protein. Of about 400,000 distinct CDR3 sequences listed, roughly 18% were seen once; the top ten hold approximately 21%. This sequence was found in a man aged 18-30 years who had mild COVID-19 (a few samples of this study predate the infection). Cell type and time point are not known. The sample taken for sequencing was PBMCs or a T cell subset sorted from them (not recorded which). The V gene is TRBV7-6, the J gene TRBJ2-7; D is possibly TRBD2 (6 bases). CDR3 residues: CASSHPSAYYEQYF. In DNA, the CDR3 is TGTGCCAGCAGCCATCCTAGCGCCTACTACGAGCAGTACTTC.